One and the same sample provided the 13 T cell receptor beta chains below, sequenced in a study of human T cells and chemical hapten exposure. TCRdb reanalysed the RACE reads using MiXCR and keeps one entry per CDR3 protein. The sample lists 350,000 or so distinct CDR3 sequences; 5.5% to 8% were seen once. This sample's time point: patch test 1, 2 weeks after DPC sensitization. Treatment denoted: therapeutic diphenylcyclopropenone sensitization with weekly scalp DPC. The sequenced sample was whole blood, obtained in connection with sensitization to the hapten diphenylcyclopropenone (DPC). The receptors shown here come from a young woman with alopecia areata. Some clones in this sample may be carry-over from other donors' samples.

This clonotype has a handful of counts. This sequence joins TRBV28 and TRBJ1-2, with D possibly matching TRBD1 (5 bases). Trimming removed 3 bases at V and 4 bases at J, with 9 bases between. The CDR3 has 13 amino acids. CDR1 and CDR2 from the germline V gene are MDHEN and SYDVKM. Here the CDR3 reads CASSLGRGYGYTF. The CDR3 nucleotides read TGTGCCAGCAGTTTGGGGAGGGGCTATGGCTACACCTTC.

This clonotype was seen ten or more times. The J gene is TRBJ1-5, the V gene TRBV6-5; tentative D call: TRBD1 (5 bases). Germline CDR1 and CDR2: MNHEY and SVGAGI. The CDR3 has 14 residues. The V end lost 2 bases, the J end lost 6 bases, and 11 bases lay between the germline ends. The CDR3 nucleotides read TGTGCCAGCAGTTACACGCAGGGAGGTCAGCCCCAGCATTTT. Amino acids: CASSYTQGGQPQHF.

This clonotype was detected ten times or more. V is TRBV6-6 and J is TRBJ2-7; 7 nucleotides line up with TRBD1. This CDR3 has 14 residues. CDR1 and CDR2 (germline): MNHNY, SVGAGI (reference sequence). The junction had 9 bases not matched to a gene; V was cut back by 5 bases and J by 5 bases. CDR3 protein: CASSRQGDPNEQYF. CDR3 DNA sequence: TGTGCCAGCAGTCGACAGGGCGACCCAAACGAGCAGTACTTC.

This clonotype occurred many times. V and J are TRBV10-3 and TRBJ1-2, with 9 bases identical to TRBD1. V shed 6 bases, J shed 6 bases, and the junction held 5 bases outside the gene matches. CDR1 and CDR2 (germline): ENHRY, SYGVKD. The CDR3 spans 13 residues. Here the CDR3 reads CAIRGTGTDGYTF. The CDR3 nucleotides are TGTGCCATCAGGGGGACAGGGACGGATGGCTACACCTTC.

The chain carries TRBV6-1 and TRBJ1-2, with TRBD1 as a possible D gene (6 bases). Germline V gene lookup returns CDR1 MNHNS and CDR2 SASEGT. The CDR3 has 14 residues. Deletions cut 7 bases from V and 3 bases from J, with 15 bases between. The CDR3 DNA is TGTGCCAGCAACAAGGACAGAGATCACTATGGCTACACCTTC. It is translated as CASNKDRDHYGYTF.

This clonotype was counted at least ten times. The genes are TRBV5-1 and TRBJ1-5; TRBD1 might be the D (6 bases). CDR1 is SGHRS, CDR2 YFSETQ, per germline. This CDR3 is built from 17 residues. The ends were cut back, 3 bases at V and 0 bases at J, with 16 bases in the middle. The CDR3 coding sequence is TGCGCCAGCAGCTCCCCGGGGGCGATCCATAGCAATCAGCCCCAGCATTTT. As protein: CASSSPGAIHSNQPQHF.

This clonotype came up once. The junction departs from the called germline gene at one end, perhaps through a read error. The chain links TRBV7-6 to TRBJ2-3; D ambiguous. CDR1 SGHVS and CDR2 FNYEAQ come from the germline V gene. The CDR3 contains 14 residues. CDR3 loop: CASSLGRVTDTQFF. DNA of the CDR3: TGTGCCAGCAGCTTAGGCCGCGTCACAGATACGCAGTTTTTT.

This clonotype has only a few counts. V and J are TRBV6-2 or TRBV6-3 and TRBJ2-7, with D hard to call. This CDR3 region has 14 residues. Germline V CDR1 and CDR2: MNHEY, SVGEGT. V lost 8 bases to trimming and J lost 0 bases, with 14 bases between them. CDR3 in amino acids: CASQVLPYSYEQYF. The DNA for the CDR3 is TGTGCCAGCCAAGTTTTACCGTACTCCTACGAGCAGTACTTC.

In its sample, this clonotype was seen many times. The chain employs TRBV12-3 or TRBV12-4 and TRBJ2-1; 9 bases agree with TRBD2. The CDR3 totals 16 residues. V lost 5 bases, J lost 4 bases, and 9 bases stayed unmatched. CDR3 amino acids: CASSLLAGLTYNEQFF. CDR3 coding DNA: TGTGCCAGCAGTCTGCTAGCGGGGCTTACATACAATGAGCAGTTCTTC.

In its sample, this clonotype was seen many times. This sequence joins TRBV4-2 and TRBJ2-7; D may be TRBD2 (6 bases). CDR3 length: 14 residues. V was clipped by 1 base and J by 7 bases, with 14 bases between them. CDR1 and CDR2 (germline): LGHNA, YNFKEQ. CDR3 coding DNA: TGTGCCAGCAGCCAAGGGGAGGTTACAACTGAGCAGTACTTC. It codes for CASSQGEVTTEQYF.

This clonotype was counted between two and nine times. The chain links TRBV19 to TRBJ2-2; D ambiguous. V was trimmed by 4 bases and J by 8 bases, leaving 11 bases between them. Germline loops: CDR1 LNHDA, CDR2 SQIVND (reference sequence). This CDR3 is 13 amino acids long. Here the CDR3 reads CASSRQLRGELFF. CDR3 bases: TGTGCCAGTAGTAGGCAGTTACGGGGGGAGCTGTTTTTT. Complete variable domain (other parts from reference TRBV19 and TRBJ2-2): DGGITQSPKYLFRKEGQNVTLSCEQNLNHDAMYWYRQDPGQGLRLIYYSQIVNDFQKGDIAEGYSVSREKKESFPLTVTSAQKNPTAFYLCASSRQLRGELFFGEGSRLTVL.

The table lists this clonotype with a few counts. The chain carries TRBV28 and TRBJ2-7; TRBD2 agrees at 7 bases. This CDR3 is built from 14 residues. Germline assignment: CDR1 MDHEN and CDR2 SYDVKM. V was pared by 5 bases and J by 3 bases, with 7 bases of the junction left unmatched. The CDR3 spells CASSLLADNYEQYF. CDR3 in DNA: TGTGCCAGCAGTCTCCTAGCGGACAACTACGAGCAGTACTTC.

This clonotype was seen repeatedly, ten times or more. CDR3 coding DNA: TGTGCCAGCAGTCCGGGACTAGCGAGGACGGATACGCAGTATTTT. Amino acid sequence: CASSPGLARTDTQYF. The chain couples TRBV6-5 to TRBJ2-3, with 10 positions matching TRBD2. This CDR3 has 15 residues. V dropped 5 bases and J dropped 6; count of bases not matched to a gene: 8. Germline lookup yields CDR1 MNHEY and CDR2 SVGAGI.